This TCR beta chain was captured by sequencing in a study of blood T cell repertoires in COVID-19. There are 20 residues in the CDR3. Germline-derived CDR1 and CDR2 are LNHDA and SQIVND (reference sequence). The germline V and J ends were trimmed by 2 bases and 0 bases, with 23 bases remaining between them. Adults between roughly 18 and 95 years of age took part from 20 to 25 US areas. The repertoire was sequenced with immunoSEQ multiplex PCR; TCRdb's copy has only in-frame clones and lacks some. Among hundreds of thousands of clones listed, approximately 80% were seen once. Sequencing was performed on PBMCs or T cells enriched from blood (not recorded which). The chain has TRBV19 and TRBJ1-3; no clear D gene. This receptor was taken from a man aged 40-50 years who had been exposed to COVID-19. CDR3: CASSITLREGRTLSGNTIYF. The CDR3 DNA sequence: TGTGCCAGTAGTATAACCCTCCGCGAGGGTCGAACCCTCTCTGGAAACACCATATATTTT.